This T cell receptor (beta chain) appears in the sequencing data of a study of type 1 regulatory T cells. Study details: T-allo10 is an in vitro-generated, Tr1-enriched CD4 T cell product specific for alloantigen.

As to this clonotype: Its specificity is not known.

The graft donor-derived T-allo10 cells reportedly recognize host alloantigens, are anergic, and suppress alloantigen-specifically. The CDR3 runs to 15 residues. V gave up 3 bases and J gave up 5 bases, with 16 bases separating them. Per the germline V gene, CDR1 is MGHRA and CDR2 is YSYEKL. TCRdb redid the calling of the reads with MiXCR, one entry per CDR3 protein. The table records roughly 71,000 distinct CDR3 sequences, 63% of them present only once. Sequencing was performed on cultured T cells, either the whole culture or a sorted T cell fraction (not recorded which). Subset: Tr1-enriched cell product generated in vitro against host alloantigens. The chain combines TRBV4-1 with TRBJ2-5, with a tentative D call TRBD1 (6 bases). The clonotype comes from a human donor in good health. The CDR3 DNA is TGCGCCAGCAGCCAGGACAACAGGGTTGGGGAGACCCAGTACTTC. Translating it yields CASSQDNRVGETQYF.